These 26 T cell receptor beta chains came from one sample sequenced in a study of CD8+CD57+ T cells in acquired aplastic anemia. Patients chosen for sequencing had shown CD8+CD57+ cell expansion by flow cytometry. For CDR3 and TCR beta VDJ profiling, genomic DNA was the template used. TCRdb passed the reads through MiXCR, listing each CDR3 protein once. The sample lists 120,000 or so distinct CDR3 sequences, almost 40% occurring once. Sequences were obtained from sorted CD4+, CD8+, or CD8+CD57+ T cells (not recorded which) from PBMCs. All receptors come from a human donor with aplastic anemia.

The chain is built from TRBV7-2 and TRBJ2-7; no reliable D call. The CDR3 covers 15 residues. With 3 bases removed from V and 0 bases from J, the gap between germline ends came to 12 bases. The germline V gene has CDR1 SGHTA and CDR2 FQGNSA. CDR3 DNA: TGTGCCAGCAGCTTCGCTGGGGTCCGCTCCTACGAGCAGTACGTC. Its translation is CASSFAGVRSYEQYV.

This clonotype was counted ten times or more. This chain connects TRBV7-2 to TRBJ2-2, with D tentatively TRBD1 (6 bases). Trimming took 7 bases from V and 3 from J, leaving 9 bases between them. This CDR3 contains 13 residues. Germline-derived CDR1 and CDR2 are SGHTA and FQGNSA. CDR3 DNA sequence: TGTGCCAGCAAGGACAGATACACCGGGGAGCTGTTTTTT. Translated: CASKDRYTGELFF.

The chain employs TRBV18 and TRBJ2-5; D perhaps matches TRBD2 (5 bases). This CDR3 has 14 residues. In germline, CDR1 is KGHSH, CDR2 LQKENI. V lost 3 bases, J lost 3 bases, and 11 bases lay in between. This CDR3 reads CASSPASSEETQYF. In DNA form, the CDR3 reads TGTGCCAGCTCACCCGCTAGCTCGGAAGAGACCCAGTACTTC.

This clonotype was detected a few times. The CDR3 nucleotides are TGTGCCACCAGCCCATTAGCGGGGGGATCCTACAATGAGCAGTTCTTC. Residues: CATSPLAGGSYNEQFF. V gene TRBV15 combines with J gene TRBJ2-1, with 10 bases fitting TRBD2. This CDR3 has 16 amino acids. The junction had 5 bases not matched to a gene; V was cut back by 5 bases and J by 1 base. Germline-derived CDR1 and CDR2 are LNHNV and YYDKDF (reference sequence).

This CDR3 is CSARLGTGSTDTQYF. Written as DNA, the CDR3 is TGCAGTGCTAGATTAGGGACAGGAAGCACAGATACGCAGTATTTT. This chain connects TRBV20-1 to TRBJ2-3; TRBD1 aligns across 8 bases. The CDR3 is 15 amino acids. Losses at the gene ends were 2 bases for V and 0 bases for J; bases not matched to a gene: 4. Germline V gives CDR1 DFQATT, CDR2 SNEGSKA (reference sequence).

Points on this clonotype: This could be a read error, since a much larger clone is one nucleotide away. The chain couples TRBV2 to TRBJ2-1; 10 bases are a match to TRBD2. V lost 0 bases to trimming and J lost 5 bases; unmatched junction nucleotides: 7. The CDR3 length is 17 residues. Germline V lookup: CDR1 SNHLY, CDR2 FYNNEI. The CDR3 DNA is TGTGCCAGCAGTGAAGCGCCTCAGCGGGGGGGGGACAATGAGCAGTTCTTC. Its translation: CASSEAPQRGGDNEQFF.

The chain recombines TRBV29-1 with TRBJ2-7; 9 bases map to TRBD2. With V trimmed by 0 bases and J by 0 bases, 0 bases remained unmatched. The germline gives CDR1 SQVTM, CDR2 ANQGSEA. The CDR3 contains 14 residues. CDR3 in DNA: TGCAGCGTTGAAGAGACTAGCGGCTCCTACGAGCAGTACTTC. Its translation is CSVEETSGSYEQYF.

This sequence joins TRBV25-1 and TRBJ2-7; 8 bases fit TRBD1. V shed 4 bases and J 6 bases; nucleotides not matched to a gene: 8. The V gene's germline CDR1 is MGHDK and CDR2 SYGVNS. The CDR3 has 14 residues. CDR3 nucleotide sequence: TGTGCCAGCAGTGGGTGGGGACAGGTCGTCGAGCAGTACTTC. As protein: CASSGWGQVVEQYF.

The chain recombines TRBV12-3 or TRBV12-4 with TRBJ1-2; 9 bases match TRBD1. The trim removed 6 bases at V and 1 base at J, leaving 6 bases unmatched. CDR3 size: 15 residues. CDR3 region: CASSPTGGFNYGYTF. The CDR3 DNA sequence: TGTGCCAGCAGCCCGACAGGGGGGTTTAACTATGGCTACACCTTC.

This clonotype was seen at least ten times. This may arise from a read error, as a much more abundant clone is one base away. The rearrangement links TRBV19 to TRBJ2-6; tentatively, D is TRBD1 or TRBD2 (6 bases each). The CDR3 totals 14 residues. Germline CDR1 is LNHDA and CDR2 is SQIVND (reference sequence). V lost 4 bases and J lost 5, with 9 bases in between. The CDR3 bases are TGTGCCAGTAGTAGGGGGGCTAGGGCCAACGTCCTGACTTTC. Encoded protein: CASSRGARANVLTF.

This clonotype occurred once. A much larger clone is a single base away; this may be a read error. It is unclear where the CDR3 begins or ends on the DNA, so no DNA is shown, and the CDR3 is as TCRdb lists it. V and J are TRBV5-1 and TRBJ1-1; TRBD1, the D gene given by the table, was not confirmed from the DNA. The CDR3 spans 16 amino acids, including both terminal residues. Germline V gene data show CDR1 as SGHRS and CDR2 as YFSETQ. CDR3 in amino acids: CASSLVGVGVGTEALF.

The chain combines TRBV2 with TRBJ2-7, with TRBD2 matching 9 bases. Unmatched junction bases numbered 5, after V lost 5 bases and J lost 9 bases. The CDR3 length is 12 residues. CDR1 SNHLY and CDR2 FYNNEI come from the germline V gene. The CDR3 spells CASSLAGVVQYV. The CDR3 DNA reads TGTGCCAGCAGTTTAGCGGGAGTAGTGCAGTACGTC.

This clonotype was observed many times. The chain has TRBV6-2 or TRBV6-3 and TRBJ2-7; D remains ambiguous. This CDR3 contains 12 residues. Between the trimmed V and J ends, which lost 6 bases and 2 bases, there was a span of 8 bases. Per germline, CDR1 MNHEY and CDR2 SVGEGT. The CDR3 loop is CASSKRPYEQYV. The CDR3 bases are TGTGCCAGCAGCAAGCGTCCCTACGAGCAGTACGTC.

The chain links TRBV5-6 to TRBJ1-1, with 11 bases identical to TRBD1. The length of the CDR3 is 13 residues. The V gene's germline CDR1 is SGHDT and CDR2 YYEEEE. Germline trimming cut 2 bases from V and 10 bases from J; bases unmatched to any gene: 4. The CDR3 reads CASSFRGTGGAFF. The CDR3 DNA follows: TGTGCCAGCAGCTTTCGTGGGACAGGGGGAGCTTTCTTT. Combining the CDR3 with reference TRBV5-6 and TRBJ1-1 gives the whole variable domain DAGVTQSPTHLIKTRGQQVTLRCSPKSGHDTVSWYQQALGQGPQFIFQYYEEEERQRGNFPDRFSGHQFPNYSSELNVNALLLGDSALYLCASSFRGTGGAFFGQGTRLTVV.

V usage is TRBV19 and J usage is TRBJ1-2; 7 positions agree with TRBD1. Germline trimming cut 6 bases from V and 2 bases from J; bases unmatched to any gene: 3. Looked up from germline, CDR1 is LNHDA and CDR2 is SQIVND (reference sequence). This CDR3 spans 13 amino acids. The CDR3 DNA reads as TGTGCCAGTAGGGACAGGATAAACTATGGCTACACCTTC. It encodes CASRDRINYGYTF. Full variable domain (rest looked up from reference TRBV19 and TRBJ1-2): DGGITQSPKYLFRKEGQNVTLSCEQNLNHDAMYWYRQDPGQGLRLIYYSQIVNDFQKGDIAEGYSVSREKKESFPLTVTSAQKNPTAFYLCASRDRINYGYTFGSGTRLTVV.

The rearrangement links TRBV7-9 to TRBJ1-1; no definite D call. Deletions cut 6 bases from V and 6 bases from J, with 11 bases between. CDR1 and CDR2 (germline): SEHNR, FQNEAQ (reference sequence). The CDR3 covers 12 residues. The CDR3 loop is CASSSMDAEAFF. The CDR3 region has the DNA TGTGCCAGCAGTTCCATGGACGCTGAAGCTTTCTTT.

In its sample, this clonotype was seen many times. The V gene is TRBV19, the J gene TRBJ2-2, with D maybe TRBD2 (6 bases). Germline lookup yields CDR1 LNHDA and CDR2 SQIVND (reference sequence). V was trimmed by 8 bases and J by 4 bases, leaving 14 bases between them. CDR3 length equals 14 residues. The CDR3 is CASVPGGSTGELFF. As DNA, the CDR3 is TGTGCCAGTGTTCCTGGAGGGTCCACCGGGGAGCTGTTTTTT.

This rearrangement joins TRBV5-1 to TRBJ2-7; 11 bases align to TRBD2. This CDR3 is 14 amino acids long. V lost 5 bases and J lost 2; bases outside the gene matches: 3. The germline gives CDR1 SGHRS, CDR2 YFSETQ. The CDR3 DNA follows: TGCGCCAGCAGTTTAGCGGGGGGGCCCTACGAGCAGTACTTC. Translation gives CASSLAGGPYEQYF. Filled out from reference TRBV5-1 and TRBJ2-7, the complete variable domain reads KAGVTQTPRYLIKTRGQQVTLSCSPISGHRSVSWYQQTPGQGLQFLFEYFSETQRNKGNFPGRFSGRQFSNSRSEMNVSTLELGDSALYLCASSLAGGPYEQYFGPGTRLTVT.

This clonotype has ten or more counts. The V and J genes are TRBV18 and TRBJ2-7; D is possibly TRBD1 (7 bases). CDR3 length equals 13 residues. Germline CDR1 and CDR2: KGHSH and LQKENI. V was clipped by 3 bases and J by 6 bases, with 12 bases between them. CDR3 sequence (DNA): TGTGCCAGCTCACCCAACAGGGGAGGCGAGCAGTACGTC. Amino acids: CASSPNRGGEQYV.

For the CDR3, the DNA is TGTGCCAGCAGTGCGGGGGGCTCCTACAATGAGCAGTTCTTC. This sequence encodes CASSAGGSYNEQFF. The chain uses TRBV2 and TRBJ2-1; 7 positions agree with TRBD2. V was clipped by 4 bases and J by 0 bases; unmatched bases: 0. The CDR3 is 14 residues long. CDR1 is SNHLY, CDR2 FYNNEI, per germline. The full variable domain, completed using reference TRBV2 and TRBJ2-1, is EPEVTQTPSHQVTQMGQEVILRCVPISNHLYFYWYRQILGQKVEFLVSFYNNEISEKSEIFDDQFSVERPDGSNFTLKIRSTKLEDSAMYFCASSAGGSYNEQFFGPGTRLTVL.

This sequence joins TRBV30 and TRBJ2-1, with 7 bases that match TRBD2. The CDR3 has 17 residues. Germline lookup yields CDR1 GTSNPN and CDR2 SVGIG (reference sequence). V lost 2 bases, J lost 0 bases, and 10 bases stayed unmatched. CDR3 amino acids: CAWSHRWAGVSYNEQFF. CDR3 in DNA: TGTGCCTGGAGTCATCGGTGGGCGGGGGTCTCCTACAATGAGCAGTTCTTC.

The chain uses TRBV29-1 and TRBJ2-1; tentatively, D is TRBD2 (6 bases). Deletions cut 4 bases from V and 0 bases from J, with 13 bases between. The CDR3 is 15 residues long. CDR1 and CDR2 from the germline V gene are SQVTM and ANQGSEA. The CDR3 spells CSVVEGLSSYNEQFF. The CDR3 DNA sequence: TGCAGCGTTGTTGAGGGACTCAGCTCCTACAATGAGCAGTTCTTC.

This clonotype was counted many times. The J gene is TRBJ1-1, the V gene TRBV20-1; D unresolved. This CDR3 is built from 14 residues. V dropped 0 bases and J dropped 4 bases, with 12 bases sitting between them. Germline V gene lookup returns CDR1 DFQATT and CDR2 SNEGSKA (reference sequence). The CDR3 loop reads CSARDLRFSTEAFF. DNA for the CDR3: TGCAGTGCTAGAGATCTCAGGTTCTCCACTGAAGCTTTCTTT.

In the case of this clonotype: Mismatch with germline at one junction end may stem from a read error. This chain joins TRBV7-7 and TRBJ2-5; 7 bases align to TRBD2. Germline CDR1 is SSHAT and CDR2 is FNYEAQ (reference sequence). The CDR3 spans 13 residues. CDR3 sequence reads: CASSLGGEETQYF. The CDR3 nucleotides are TGTGCTAGCAGCTTGGGGGGGGAAGAGACCCAGTACTTC.

Ten or more counts support this clonotype. The chain recombines TRBV12-3 or TRBV12-4 with TRBJ2-2, with a possible D match to TRBD2 (6 bases). This CDR3 region has 14 residues. Trimming removed 2 bases at V and 6 bases at J, with 10 bases between. This CDR3 reads CASSLSWRAGELFF. CDR3 coding DNA: TGTGCCAGCAGTTTATCATGGAGGGCCGGGGAGCTGTTTTTT.

In its sample, this clonotype was seen many times. CDR3 nucleotides: TGTGCCAGCAGCCCCGAGGGGTGGGGCTCGGATACGCAGTATTTT. Translation gives CASSPEGWGSDTQYF. The V call is TRBV5-6, the J call TRBJ2-3, with D possibly called TRBD1 or TRBD2 (5 bases each). CDR3 length equals 15 residues. Germline CDR1 SGHDT, CDR2 YYEEEE. Deletions cut 4 bases from V and 6 bases from J, with 18 bases between.